These 14 T cell receptor beta chains came from one sample sequenced in a study of post-analysis software for immune sequencing data (dated by TCRdb to the mid-2010s). Study-level results and caveats: Significantly higher frequencies in patients than in controls were found for a few TRBV segments, including TRBV5-6, TRBV5-1 and TRBV20-1.

Antigens for these TCRs are unknown. The library was obtained by PCR. These reads were obtained on an Illumina HiSeq 2500. To reduce PCR and sequencing biases, unique molecular identifiers were built into the TCR beta cDNA libraries. The public reads were reanalyzed by TCRdb: fastp trimming at Q25, MiXCR alignment, in-frame beta chains only. Every CDR3 protein is listed once, alongside the most common genes and DNA of its rows. This sample comprises 650,000 to 850,000 distinct CDR3 sequences, roughly 58% of them detected only once. The ten largest make up 4% to 5.5% of the sample. Source material: blood. All receptors come from a girl aged 10 to 17 with multiple sclerosis.

Here the CDR3 DNA reads TGTGCCATCAGTGAGTCGAGGCAGATTTTTAATGAAAAACTGTTTTTT. Its translation: CAISESRQIFNEKLFF. The genes are TRBV10-3 and TRBJ1-4; D gene uncertain. The CDR3 is 16 amino acids. Germline V CDR1 and CDR2: ENHRY, SYGVKD. V lost 0 bases and J 4 bases, leaving 12 bases between the germline ends.

The gene calls are TRBV10-3 and TRBJ2-7, with 8 bases aligning to TRBD1. V lost 10 bases to trimming and J lost 5 bases; unmatched junction nucleotides: 10. Germline values: CDR1 ENHRY, CDR2 SYGVKD. The CDR3 length is 13 residues. The CDR3 region has the DNA TGTGCCACTTCCTTGGACAGGGACAACGAGCAGTACTTC. Its translation is CATSLDRDNEQYF.

The chain uses TRBV28 and TRBJ1-5; possibly TRBD1 for D (6 bases). V was clipped by 3 bases and J by 4 bases, with 13 bases between them. CDR3 length: 15 amino acids. CDR1 and CDR2 (germline): MDHEN, SYDVKM. The CDR3 loop is CASSLHGTRNQPQHF. The CDR3 coding sequence is TGTGCCAGCAGTTTGCACGGGACACGTAATCAGCCCCAGCATTTT.

V gene TRBV29-1 combines with J gene TRBJ2-1; TRBD2 is a possible D gene (6 bases). Germline V gene lookup returns CDR1 SQVTM and CDR2 ANQGSEA. This CDR3 region has 13 residues. V was pared by 8 bases and J by 4 bases, with 15 bases between. This chain's CDR3 is CSLSGTGYNEQFF. The CDR3 DNA reads TGCAGCCTCTCCGGGACTGGGTACAATGAGCAGTTCTTC.

This chain links TRBV5-1 with TRBJ2-1, with 11 bases identical to TRBD2. CDR1 and CDR2 (germline): SGHRS, YFSETQ. With V trimmed by 1 base and J by 3 bases, 12 bases remained unmatched. This CDR3 contains 19 residues. CDR3 loop: CASSLITSGGHRVYNEQFF. The CDR3 DNA sequence: TGCGCCAGCAGCTTGATCACTAGCGGGGGCCACAGGGTCTACAATGAGCAGTTCTTC.

The V call is TRBV9, the J call TRBJ2-7, with D maybe TRBD1 (5 bases). V lost 4 bases, J lost 2 bases, and 25 bases lay in between. The CDR3 length is 18 residues. Per germline, CDR1 SGDLS and CDR2 YYNGEE. The CDR3 DNA reads as TGTGCCAGCAGCACGGAAAGGGGCGATTCGGGCCCCACCTACGAGCAGTACTTC. It is translated as CASSTERGDSGPTYEQYF. Full variable domain (rest looked up from reference TRBV9 and TRBJ2-7): DSGVTQTPKHLITATGQRVTLRCSPRSGDLSVYWYQQSLDQGLQFLIQYYNGEERAKGNILERFSAQQFPDLHSELNLSSLELGDSALYFCASSTERGDSGPTYEQYFGPGTRLTVT.

The chain is built from TRBV20-1 and TRBJ2-7; D unresolved. CDR3 length: 14 amino acids. Trimming took off 3 bases at V and 0 bases at J, with 12 bases between the two ends. Germline lookup yields CDR1 DFQATT and CDR2 SNEGSKA (reference sequence). CDR3 in DNA: TGCAGTGCTAGTGGCAGTTCCAGCTCCTACGAGCAGTACTTC. Translating it yields CSASGSSSSYEQYF.

The chain joins TRBV6-6 to TRBJ2-4, with D uncertain. The CDR3 has 14 amino acids. Trimming pared 5 bases from V and 0 bases from J, leaving 8 bases between. Per the germline V gene, CDR1 is MNHNY and CDR2 is SVGAGI (reference sequence). The CDR3 DNA sequence: TGTGCCAGCAGTGGCAGCTTAGCCAAAAACATTCAGTACTTC. Its protein is CASSGSLAKNIQYF.

Of note for this clonotype: Sequence at one end of the junction differs from germline and may be a read error. The chain is built from TRBV5-1 and TRBJ2-1; no firm D call. The germline V gene has CDR1 SGHRS and CDR2 YFSETQ. This CDR3 has 14 residues. The CDR3 here is CASSIQSSHNEQFF. Written as DNA, the CDR3 is TGCGCCAGCAGCATTCAGAGCTCCCACAATGAGCAGTTCTTC.

This chain joins TRBV20-1 and TRBJ2-1; either TRBD1 or TRBD2 may fit D (5 bases each). Germline V CDR1 and CDR2: DFQATT, SNEGSKA (reference sequence). CDR3 size: 15 residues. Trimming cost V 6 bases and J 2 bases, with 17 bases left between them. This chain's CDR3 is CSAAHRGPTYNEQFF. CDR3 sequence (DNA): TGCAGTGCAGCCCACCGGGGCCCCACCTACAATGAGCAGTTCTTC.

The rearrangement uses TRBV7-9 and TRBJ2-1, with a possible D match to TRBD2 (5 bases). V lost 1 base to trimming and J lost 10 bases, with 14 bases between them. Germline CDR1 is SEHNR and CDR2 is FQNEAQ (reference sequence). The length of the CDR3 is 14 residues. The CDR3 is CASSLVSRAYEQFF. DNA for the CDR3: TGTGCCAGCAGCTTAGTCTCGCGGGCGTACGAGCAGTTCTTC.

This clonotype came up once. V gene TRBV5-1 combines with J gene TRBJ2-5, with D perhaps given as TRBD1 or TRBD2 (5 bases each). Germline V gene data show CDR1 as SGHRS and CDR2 as YFSETQ. V was shortened by 5 bases and J by 0 bases, with 11 bases between the two germline ends. CDR3 size: 14 residues. The CDR3 coding sequence is TGCGCCAGCAGAGGTTGGGGGTACCAAGAGACCCAGTACTTC. Translating it yields CASRGWGYQETQYF. The full variable domain, its missing parts supplied by reference TRBV5-1 and TRBJ2-5, is KAGVTQTPRYLIKTRGQQVTLSCSPISGHRSVSWYQQTPGQGLQFLFEYFSETQRNKGNFPGRFSGRQFSNSRSEMNVSTLELGDSALYLCASRGWGYQETQYFGPGTRLLVL.

This clonotype appeared a single time. V gene TRBV6-1 combines with J gene TRBJ2-5; D not resolved. TRBJ2-7 explains the end of the DNA better; the J call may be wrong. Germline CDR1 MNHNS, CDR2 SASEGT. The CDR3 runs 14 residues. The CDR3 sequence: CASSEVLRHCEQYF. The CDR3 region has the DNA TGTGCCAGCAGTGAAGTTCTGCGACATTGCGAGCAGTACTTC.

The chain is built from TRBV5-1 and TRBJ2-1; the D is unclear. Germline loops: CDR1 SGHRS, CDR2 YFSETQ. Trimming removed 0 bases from V and 6 bases from J, with 16 bases in between. This CDR3 region has 16 residues. CDR3 sequence (DNA): TGCGCCAGCAGCTTGGGGAAGGCGGTGGTGGTCAATGAGCAGTTCTTC. Amino acids: CASSLGKAVVVNEQFF.